In this sample, the clone carrying this T cell receptor (beta chain) turned up once. Its antigen remains unknown. Relapse after autologous stem cell transplantation occurred in every patient, and brentuximab vedotin exposure varied. The source of the sample is a study of PD-1 blockade in classical Hodgkin lymphoma. Study results and caveats: According to reports, newly diagnosed patients had lower baseline TCR diversity than healthy donors, and relapsed/refractory patients had lower baseline TCR diversity still. Patients who responded completely had about the same baseline diversity as newly diagnosed patients.

CDR1 is MDHEN, CDR2 SYDVKM, per germline. The CDR3 contains 14 residues. V lost 8 bases, J lost 8 bases, and 18 bases lay in between. Sequenced by immunoSEQ multiplex PCR; TCRdb stores in-frame clones only, minus some. This table holds approximately 50,000 clones, more than 75% found once. Sequenced here: peripheral blood mononuclear cells (PBMCs), sampled before the second cycle of nivolumab. The source of this sequence is a human donor with classical Hodgkin lymphoma. The chain couples TRBV28 to TRBJ1-4, with TRBD1 as a possible D gene (5 bases). The CDR3 DNA reads TGTGCCAGCGTGAGCGGGGGTGGGATAGAAAAACTGTTTTTT. Translating gives CASVSGGGIEKLFF.